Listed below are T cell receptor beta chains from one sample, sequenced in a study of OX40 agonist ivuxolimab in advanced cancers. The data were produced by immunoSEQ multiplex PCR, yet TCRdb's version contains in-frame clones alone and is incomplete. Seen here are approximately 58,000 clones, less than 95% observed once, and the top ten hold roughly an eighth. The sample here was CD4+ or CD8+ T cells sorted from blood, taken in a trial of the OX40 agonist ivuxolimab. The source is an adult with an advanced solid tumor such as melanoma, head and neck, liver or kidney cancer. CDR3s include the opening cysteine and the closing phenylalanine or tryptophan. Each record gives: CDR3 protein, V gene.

CASSRSGTDTQYF	TRBV28
CASSHRNKIAGPSYEQYF	TRBV4-1
CASSPSTAYDLDTQYF	TRBV5-1
CASSTRGRGTEAFF	TRBV28
CASSEELAGPTGELFF	TRBV2
CASRSSGTTDTQYF	TRBV19
CASTAGLDFDEQFF	TRBV9
CASSVAGTSGRLNEQFF	TRBV9
CASSSRDRVYEQYF	TRBV7-9
CAISEGTGYEQYF	TRBV10-3
CASSRGQEVNEQFF	TRBV28
CASSFTGTSGRTIYNEQFF	TRBV7-9
CASSEGGQGKDTQYF	TRBV6-4
CASSVARDMSGANVLTF	TRBV9
CASSLLGWDRNFPYEQYF	TRBV28
CASSHRTSGHNEQFF	TRBV7-9
CASSRTSGDQETQYF	TRBV6-4
CASSLDMGALTEAFF	TRBV5-4
CASSSRTGGYYNEQFF	TRBV4-2